The entry below describes one T cell receptor (beta chain). This entry comes from a study of blood T cell repertoires in COVID-19. Background on the study: The United States, Italy and Spain were the sources of the acute and convalescent COVID-19 samples. PBMCs, B-cell-depleted T cells, or T cells provided the cDNA or gDNA that made up the material.

Authors' data handling: Estimation of nucleated cell counts relied on the amplification of reference gene primers. Method: immunoSEQ multiplex PCR; TCRdb's copy keeps in-frame clones and lacks some. V, J and clone size are those of that table, while D and trimming were read from the DNA. The sample yields around 270,000 clones, 84% seen once. The germline V and J ends were trimmed by 6 bases and 5 bases, with 13 bases remaining between them. Germline loops: CDR1 PRHDT, CDR2 FYEKMQ (reference sequence). The CDR3 totals 13 residues. Sequenced: peripheral blood. The chain uses TRBV13 and TRBJ2-5; D remains ambiguous. The receptor was isolated from a woman aged 40 to 50 who had recovered from COVID-19. CDR3 protein: CASRDFLEETQYF. The CDR3, as DNA: TGTGCCAGCAGAGATTTCCTGGAGGAGACCCAGTACTTC.